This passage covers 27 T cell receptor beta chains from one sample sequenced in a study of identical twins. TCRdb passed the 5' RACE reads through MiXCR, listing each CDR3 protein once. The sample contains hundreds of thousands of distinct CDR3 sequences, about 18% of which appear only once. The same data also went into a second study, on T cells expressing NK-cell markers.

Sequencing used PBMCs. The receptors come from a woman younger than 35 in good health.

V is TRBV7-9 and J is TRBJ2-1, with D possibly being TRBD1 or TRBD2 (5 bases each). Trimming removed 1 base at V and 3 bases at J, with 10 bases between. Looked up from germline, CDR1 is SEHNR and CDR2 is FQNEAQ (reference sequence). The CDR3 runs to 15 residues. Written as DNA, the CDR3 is TGTGCCAGCAGCTTAGGTGGGGGTATCTACAATGAGCAGTTCTTC. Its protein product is CASSLGGGIYNEQFF.

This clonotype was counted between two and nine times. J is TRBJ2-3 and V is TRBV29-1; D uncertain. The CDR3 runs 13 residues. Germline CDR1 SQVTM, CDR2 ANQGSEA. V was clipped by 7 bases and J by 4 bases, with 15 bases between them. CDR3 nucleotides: TGCAGCGGAGAATCGGACGGTGCAGATACGCAGTATTTT. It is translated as CSGESDGADTQYF.

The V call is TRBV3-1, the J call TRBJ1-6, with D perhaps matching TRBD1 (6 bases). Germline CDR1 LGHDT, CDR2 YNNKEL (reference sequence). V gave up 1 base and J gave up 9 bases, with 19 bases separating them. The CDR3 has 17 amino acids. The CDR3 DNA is TGTGCCAGCAGCCAAGGTAGGATGGACAGTAAGCGTTCACCCCTCCACTTT. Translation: CASSQGRMDSKRSPLHF.

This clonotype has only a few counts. The CDR3 protein is CASSSRSSGDSPLHF. In DNA form, the CDR3 reads TGTGCCAGCAGCTCCCGGAGCTCAGGGGATTCACCCCTCCACTTT. This chain joins TRBV7-9 and TRBJ1-6; D is possibly TRBD1 (6 bases). CDR1 SEHNR and CDR2 FQNEAQ come from the germline V gene (reference sequence). The CDR3 has 15 residues. The V and J ends lost 4 bases and 8 bases respectively, with 15 bases between them.

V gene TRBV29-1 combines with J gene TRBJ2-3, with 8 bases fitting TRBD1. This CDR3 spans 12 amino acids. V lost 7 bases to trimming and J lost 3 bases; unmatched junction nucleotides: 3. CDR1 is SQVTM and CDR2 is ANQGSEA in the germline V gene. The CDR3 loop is CSAGQGTDTQYF. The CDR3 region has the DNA TGCAGCGCCGGACAGGGAACAGATACGCAGTATTTT.

This chain's CDR3 is CASSKAGQDEQYF. CDR3 in DNA: TGTGCCAGCAGTAAGGCGGGGCAGGACGAGCAGTACTTC. J is TRBJ2-7 and V is TRBV6-1; D possibly corresponds to TRBD2 (6 bases). The CDR3 totals 13 residues. Germline assignment: CDR1 MNHNS and CDR2 SASEGT. The V gene lost 5 bases and the J gene lost 5 bases, with 13 bases spanning the gap.

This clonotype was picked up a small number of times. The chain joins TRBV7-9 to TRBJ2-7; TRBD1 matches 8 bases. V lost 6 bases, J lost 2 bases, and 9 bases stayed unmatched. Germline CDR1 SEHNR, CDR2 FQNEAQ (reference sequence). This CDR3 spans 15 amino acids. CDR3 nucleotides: TGTGCCAGCAGTTTCAGGGACAGGAGCCCCTACGAGCAGTACTTC. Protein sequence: CASSFRDRSPYEQYF.

CDR3 sequence: CASSVDAGYQETQYF. The CDR3 nucleotides are TGTGCCAGCAGCGTGGACGCAGGGTACCAAGAGACCCAGTACTTC. V and J are TRBV9 and TRBJ2-5; a weak D match, TRBD1 (5 bases). V was cut by 2 bases and J by 0 bases, with 11 bases left in between. The CDR3 runs to 15 residues. Germline V gene data show CDR1 as SGDLS and CDR2 as YYNGEE.

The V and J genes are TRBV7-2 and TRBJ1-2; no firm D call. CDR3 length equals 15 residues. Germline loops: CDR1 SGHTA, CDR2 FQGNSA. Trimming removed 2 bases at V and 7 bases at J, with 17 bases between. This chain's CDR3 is CASSLIAFLGGGYTF. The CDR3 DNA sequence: TGTGCCAGCAGCTTAATAGCCTTCTTAGGTGGTGGCTACACCTTC.

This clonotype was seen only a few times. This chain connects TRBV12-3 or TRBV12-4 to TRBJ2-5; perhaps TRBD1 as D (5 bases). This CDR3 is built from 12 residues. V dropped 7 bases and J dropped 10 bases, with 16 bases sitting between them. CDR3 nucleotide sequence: TGTGCCAGCACTGTGCAGCAGGGTGTCCAGTACTTC. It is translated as CASTVQQGVQYF.

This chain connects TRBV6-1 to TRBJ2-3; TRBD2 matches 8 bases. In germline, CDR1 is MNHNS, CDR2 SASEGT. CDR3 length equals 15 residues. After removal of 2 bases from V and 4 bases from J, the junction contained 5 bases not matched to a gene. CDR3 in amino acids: CASSEPGLGPDTQYF. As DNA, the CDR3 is TGTGCCAGCAGTGAACCGGGACTAGGGCCAGATACGCAGTATTTT.

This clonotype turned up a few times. DNA for the CDR3: TGTGCCAGCAGTGCGAACAGGGGGGCCTACGAGCAGTACTTC. Translation: CASSANRGAYEQYF. The chain combines TRBV2 with TRBJ2-7; 8 bases are a match to TRBD1. The CDR3 loop spans 14 amino acids. The trim removed 4 bases at V and 2 bases at J, leaving 4 bases unmatched. Germline CDR1 reads SNHLY; CDR2 reads FYNNEI.

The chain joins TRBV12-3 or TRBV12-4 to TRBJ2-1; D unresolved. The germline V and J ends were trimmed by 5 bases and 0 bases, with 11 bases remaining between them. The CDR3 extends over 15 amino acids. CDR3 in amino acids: CASSRAPSSYNEQFF. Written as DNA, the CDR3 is TGTGCCAGCAGTCGGGCCCCGAGCTCCTACAATGAGCAGTTCTTC.

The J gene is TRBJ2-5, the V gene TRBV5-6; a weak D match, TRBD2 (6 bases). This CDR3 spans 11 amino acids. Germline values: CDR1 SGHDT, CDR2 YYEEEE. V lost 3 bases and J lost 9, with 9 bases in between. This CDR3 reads CASSSREAQYF. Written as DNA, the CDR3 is TGTGCCAGCAGCTCGAGGGAGGCCCAGTACTTC.

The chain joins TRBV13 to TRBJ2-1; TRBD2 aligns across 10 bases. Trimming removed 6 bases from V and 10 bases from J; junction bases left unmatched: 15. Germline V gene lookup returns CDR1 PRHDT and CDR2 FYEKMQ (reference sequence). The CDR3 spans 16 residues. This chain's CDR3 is CASRSSGGAFSREQFF. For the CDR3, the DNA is TGTGCCAGCAGATCAAGCGGGGGGGCCTTTTCGCGGGAGCAGTTCTTC.

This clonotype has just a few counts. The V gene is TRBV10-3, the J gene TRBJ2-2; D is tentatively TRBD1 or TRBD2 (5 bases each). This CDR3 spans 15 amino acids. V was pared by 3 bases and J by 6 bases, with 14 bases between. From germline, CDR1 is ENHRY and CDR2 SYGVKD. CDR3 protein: CAISDEGRKAGELFF. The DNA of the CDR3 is TGTGCCATCAGTGATGAGGGGCGGAAAGCCGGGGAGCTGTTTTTT.

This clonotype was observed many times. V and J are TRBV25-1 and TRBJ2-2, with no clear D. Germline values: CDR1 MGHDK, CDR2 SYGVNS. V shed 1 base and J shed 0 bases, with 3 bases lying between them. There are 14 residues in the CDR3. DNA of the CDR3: TGTGCCAGCAGTGAATTGGCGAACACCGGGGAGCTGTTTTTT. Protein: CASSELANTGELFF.

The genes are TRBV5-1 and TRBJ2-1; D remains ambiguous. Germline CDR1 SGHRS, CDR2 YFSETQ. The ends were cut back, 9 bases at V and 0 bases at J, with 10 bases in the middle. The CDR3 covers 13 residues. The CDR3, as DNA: TGCGCCACTGCTGTAAGCTCCTACAATGAGCAGTTCTTC. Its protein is CATAVSSYNEQFF.

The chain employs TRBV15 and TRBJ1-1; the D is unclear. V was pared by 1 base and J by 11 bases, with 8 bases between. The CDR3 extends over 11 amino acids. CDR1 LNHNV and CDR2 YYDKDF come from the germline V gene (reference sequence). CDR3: CATSRVRKAFF. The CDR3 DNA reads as TGTGCCACCAGCAGAGTTAGGAAGGCTTTCTTT.

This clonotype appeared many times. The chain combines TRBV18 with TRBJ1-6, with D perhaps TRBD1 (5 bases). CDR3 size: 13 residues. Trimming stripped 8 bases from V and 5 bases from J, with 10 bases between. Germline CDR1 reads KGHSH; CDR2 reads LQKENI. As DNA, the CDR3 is TGTGCCAGCCGACAGCGGGATAATTCACCCCTCCACTTT. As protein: CASRQRDNSPLHF.

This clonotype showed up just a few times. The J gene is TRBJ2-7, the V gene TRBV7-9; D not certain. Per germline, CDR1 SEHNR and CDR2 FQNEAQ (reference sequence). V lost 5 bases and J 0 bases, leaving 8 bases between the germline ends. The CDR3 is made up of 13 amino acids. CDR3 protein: CASSADVSYEQYF. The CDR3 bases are TGTGCCAGCAGCGCGGATGTCTCCTACGAGCAGTACTTC. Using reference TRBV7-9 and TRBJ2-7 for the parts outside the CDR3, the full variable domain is DTGVSQNPRHKITKRGQNVTFRCDPISEHNRLYWYRQTLGQGPEFLTYFQNEAQLEKSRLLSDRFSAERPKGSFSTLEIQRTEQGDSAMYLCASSADVSYEQYFGPGTRLTVT.

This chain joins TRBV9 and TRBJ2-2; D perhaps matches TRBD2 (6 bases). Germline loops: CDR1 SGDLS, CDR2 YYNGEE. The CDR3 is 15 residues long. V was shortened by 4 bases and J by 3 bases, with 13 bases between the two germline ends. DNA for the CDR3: TGTGCCAGCAGCCTTCACTCGGGGGACACCGGGGAGCTGTTTTTT. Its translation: CASSLHSGDTGELFF.

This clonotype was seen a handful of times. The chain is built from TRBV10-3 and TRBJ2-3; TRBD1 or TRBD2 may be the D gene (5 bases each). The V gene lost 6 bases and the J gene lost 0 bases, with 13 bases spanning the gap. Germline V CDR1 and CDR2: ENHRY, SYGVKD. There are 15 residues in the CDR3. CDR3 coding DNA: TGTGCCATCAGCAGGGACGGATCTAGCACAGATACGCAGTATTTT. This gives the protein CAISRDGSSTDTQYF.

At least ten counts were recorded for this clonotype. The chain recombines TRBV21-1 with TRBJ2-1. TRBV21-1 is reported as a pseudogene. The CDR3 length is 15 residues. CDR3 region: CASSKTSLTYNEQFF. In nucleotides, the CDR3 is TGTGCCAGCAGCAAAACCAGCCTGACCTACAATGAGCAGTTCTTC.

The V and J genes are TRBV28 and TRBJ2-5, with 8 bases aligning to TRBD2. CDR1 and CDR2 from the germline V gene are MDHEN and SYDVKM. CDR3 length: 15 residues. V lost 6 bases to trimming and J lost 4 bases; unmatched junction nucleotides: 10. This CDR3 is CASSPTSGGRETQYF. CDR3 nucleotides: TGTGCCAGCAGCCCAACCTCGGGGGGGCGAGAGACCCAGTACTTC.

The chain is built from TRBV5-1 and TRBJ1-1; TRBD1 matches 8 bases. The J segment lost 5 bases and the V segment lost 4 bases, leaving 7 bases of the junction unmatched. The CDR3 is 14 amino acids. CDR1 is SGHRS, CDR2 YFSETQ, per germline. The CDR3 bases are TGCGCCAGCAGCCAAGCCGACAGGGGAACTGAAGCTTTCTTT. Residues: CASSQADRGTEAFF. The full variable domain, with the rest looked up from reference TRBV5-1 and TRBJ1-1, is KAGVTQTPRYLIKTRGQQVTLSCSPISGHRSVSWYQQTPGQGLQFLFEYFSETQRNKGNFPGRFSGRQFSNSRSEMNVSTLELGDSALYLCASSQADRGTEAFFGQGTRLTVV.

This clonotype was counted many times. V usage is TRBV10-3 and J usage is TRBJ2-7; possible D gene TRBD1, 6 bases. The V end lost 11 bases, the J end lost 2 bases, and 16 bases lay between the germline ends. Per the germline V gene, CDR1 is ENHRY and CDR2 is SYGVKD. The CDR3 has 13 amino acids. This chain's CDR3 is CASTGTQAYEQYF. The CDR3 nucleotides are TGTGCCTCCACCGGGACACAAGCCTACGAGCAGTACTTC.